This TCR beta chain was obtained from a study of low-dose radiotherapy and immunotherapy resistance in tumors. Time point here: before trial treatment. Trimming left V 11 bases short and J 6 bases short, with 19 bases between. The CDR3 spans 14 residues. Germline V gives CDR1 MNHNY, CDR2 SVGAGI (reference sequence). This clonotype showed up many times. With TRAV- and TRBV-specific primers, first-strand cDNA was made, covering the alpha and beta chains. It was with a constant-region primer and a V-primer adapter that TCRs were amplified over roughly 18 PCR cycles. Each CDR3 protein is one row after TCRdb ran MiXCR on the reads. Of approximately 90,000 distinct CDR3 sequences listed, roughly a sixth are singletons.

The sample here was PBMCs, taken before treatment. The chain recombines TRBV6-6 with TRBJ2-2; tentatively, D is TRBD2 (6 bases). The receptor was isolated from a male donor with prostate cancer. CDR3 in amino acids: CAGGSTGLAGELFF. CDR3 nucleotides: TGTGCCGGGGGGTCAACGGGACTGGCCGGGGAGCTGTTTTTT.